One and the same sample provided the 18 T cell receptor beta chains below, sequenced in a study of control samples from healthy donors and cancer patients. Libraries were prepared by immunoSEQ multiplex PCR; TCRdb keeps only in-frame clonotypes and omits some of them. The sample consists of roughly 120,000 clones, 89% of them appearing once. The sequenced sample was blood. The receptors were gathered from a middle-aged man in good health.

This rearrangement joins TRBV5-1 to TRBJ1-2, with D unresolved. V was cut by 0 bases and J by 8 bases, with 20 bases left in between. From germline, CDR1 is SGHRS and CDR2 YFSETQ. There are 16 residues in the CDR3. For the CDR3, the DNA is TGCGCCAGCAGCTTGGCCGGGCAGGCCGTCGGAGGAGGCTACACCTTC. Amino acid sequence: CASSLAGQAVGGGYTF.

The chain carries TRBV25-1 and TRBJ2-1; the D gene could be TRBD1 or TRBD2 (5 bases each). The CDR3 runs to 9 residues. CDR1 MGHDK and CDR2 SYGVNS come from the germline V gene. Trimming stripped 8 bases from V and 11 bases from J, with 7 bases between. The CDR3 DNA sequence: TGTGCCAGCTGGGGGAAGCAGTTCTTC. Residues: CASWGKQFF. The entire variable domain, with the rest obtained from reference TRBV25-1 and TRBJ2-1, is as follows: EADIYQTPRYLVIGTGKKITLECSQTMGHDKMYWYQQDPGMELHLIHYSYGVNSTEKGDLSSESTVSRIRTEHFPLTLESARPSHTSQYLCASWGKQFFGPGTRLTVL.

This chain links TRBV19 with TRBJ2-5; TRBD2 matches at 10 bases. This CDR3 spans 15 amino acids. Looked up from germline, CDR1 is LNHDA and CDR2 is SQIVND (reference sequence). After removal of 5 bases from V and 0 bases from J, the junction contained 3 bases not matched to a gene. The CDR3 protein is CASSPGLADQETQYF. In DNA, the CDR3 is TGTGCCAGTAGTCCCGGACTAGCGGACCAAGAGACCCAGTACTTC.

This clone was recorded only once. The V gene is TRBV7-2, the J gene TRBJ2-1; D remains unclear. This CDR3 is 12 amino acids long. V was clipped by 4 bases and J by 4 bases, with 5 bases between them. Germline V gives CDR1 SGHTA, CDR2 FQGNSA. The CDR3 coding sequence is TGTGCCAGCAGCTACTTTTACAATGAGCAGTTCTTC. This codes for CASSYFYNEQFF.

This rearrangement joins TRBV29-1 to TRBJ1-2; D is unclear. Trimming stripped 1 base from V and 6 bases from J, with 6 bases between. The CDR3 totals 11 residues. From germline, CDR1 is SQVTM and CDR2 ANQGSEA. This chain's CDR3 is CSVEGRDGYTF. In DNA, the CDR3 is TGCAGCGTTGAAGGGAGGGATGGCTACACCTTC.

The rearrangement uses TRBV6-5 and TRBJ1-1, with 8 positions matching TRBD1. This CDR3 contains 14 residues. Germline V gives CDR1 MNHEY, CDR2 SVGAGI. J gave up 1 base and V 7 bases, and 5 bases lay outside the gene matches. The CDR3 bases are TGTGCCAGCACCCCCGGGACAGGGAACACTGAAGCTTTCTTT. Protein sequence: CASTPGTGNTEAFF.

The chain's CDR3 is CASSQADRGNSPLHF. The DNA for the CDR3 is TGTGCCAGCAGCCAAGCGGACAGGGGTAATTCACCCCTCCACTTT. The genes are TRBV3-1 (or the pseudogene TRBV3-2) and TRBJ1-6; 9 nucleotides agree with TRBD1. The CDR3 runs 15 residues. J lost 6 bases, V lost 1 base, and 1 base had no gene match. CDR1 and CDR2 (germline): LGHDT, YNNKEL (reference sequence).

This clone came up a few times. V gene TRBV30 combines with J gene TRBJ1-3; TRBD1 is a possible D gene (6 bases). CDR1 and CDR2 (germline): GTSNPN, SVGIG (reference sequence). Deletions cut 7 bases from V and 6 bases from J, with 10 bases between. The CDR3 totals 11 residues. The CDR3 region has the DNA TGTGCCTCGGGGGGCTTAAACACCATATATTTT. Residues: CASGGLNTIYF.

The V gene is TRBV9, the J gene TRBJ1-6; TRBD1 aligns across 7 bases. The ends lost 3 bases at V and 7 bases at J; junction bases unmatched: 7. This CDR3 contains 15 residues. The germline V gene encodes CDR1 SGDLS and CDR2 YYNGEE. In DNA, the CDR3 is TGTGCCAGCAGCGCTGGACAGGTCTTAAATTCACCCCTCCACTTT. Translation gives CASSAGQVLNSPLHF.

The V gene is TRBV5-1, the J gene TRBJ2-3; D possibly corresponds to TRBD2 (6 bases). Trimming left V 3 bases short and J 2 bases short, with 16 bases between. The CDR3 is 16 residues long. Germline V gene data show CDR1 as SGHRS and CDR2 as YFSETQ. DNA for the CDR3: TGCGCCAGCAGCTGGGGGGAGAGGGTGGACACAGATACGCAGTATTTT. Translating gives CASSWGERVDTDTQYF. The whole variable domain, remainder taken from reference TRBV5-1 and TRBJ2-3, is KAGVTQTPRYLIKTRGQQVTLSCSPISGHRSVSWYQQTPGQGLQFLFEYFSETQRNKGNFPGRFSGRQFSNSRSEMNVSTLELGDSALYLCASSWGERVDTDTQYFGPGTRLTVL.

This chain connects TRBV7-2 to TRBJ2-7; 7 bases align to TRBD2. The CDR3 runs 16 residues. Germline V gives CDR1 SGHTA, CDR2 FQGNSA. Losses at the gene ends were 5 bases for V and 2 bases for J; bases not matched to a gene: 12. Here the CDR3 reads CASSPQSLAAPYEQYF. Here the CDR3 DNA reads TGTGCCAGCAGCCCCCAATCGCTAGCGGCTCCCTACGAGCAGTACTTC.

The chain uses TRBV5-6 and TRBJ2-5; the D gene is possibly TRBD2 (7 bases). Germline V gene data show CDR1 as SGHDT and CDR2 as YYEEEE. Trimming cost V 1 base and J 4 bases, with 11 bases left between them. The CDR3 is 14 amino acids. CDR3 loop: CASSLPRGGETQYF. The DNA for the CDR3 is TGTGCCAGCAGCTTGCCGAGGGGGGGAGAGACCCAGTACTTC.

Here the CDR3 DNA reads TGCGCCAGCAGCCAAGCTTTCTCGGGACAGCCCCAGCATTTT. Its translation is CASSQAFSGQPQHF. The chain uses TRBV4-3 and TRBJ1-5; D ambiguous. The germline V gene encodes CDR1 LGHNA and CDR2 YSLEER. V was cut by 1 base and J by 7 bases, with 11 bases left in between. The CDR3 runs 14 residues.

The V gene is TRBV19, the J gene TRBJ2-3; maybe TRBD2 (5 bases). Germline lookup yields CDR1 LNHDA and CDR2 SQIVND (reference sequence). This CDR3 comprises 13 residues. V lost 5 bases to trimming and J lost 4 bases, with 10 bases between them. The CDR3 region has the DNA TGTGCCAGTAGTCCCGGGGAACCAGATACGCAGTATTTT. Amino acid sequence: CASSPGEPDTQYF.

The chain joins TRBV30 to TRBJ1-4; TRBD1 is a possible D gene (6 bases). This CDR3 has 16 amino acids. Trimming removed 4 bases from V and 3 bases from J, with 18 bases in between. Germline V CDR1 and CDR2: GTSNPN, SVGIG (reference sequence). The CDR3 nucleotides are TGTGCCTGGACCCCATTCTACAGGGCCTCTAATGAAAAACTGTTTTTT. Encoded protein: CAWTPFYRASNEKLFF.

The genes are TRBV30 and TRBJ2-7; 9 bases map to TRBD1. J gave up 5 bases and V 2 bases, and 10 bases lay outside the gene matches. CDR3 length equals 15 residues. Germline V gene data show CDR1 as GTSNPN and CDR2 as SVGIG (reference sequence). The CDR3 spells CAWSHGDREADEQYF. DNA for the CDR3: TGTGCCTGGAGTCATGGGGACAGGGAGGCCGACGAGCAGTACTTC.

The CDR3 nucleotides read TGTGCTAGTGGTCCTGGGACTGGAGAGACCCAGTACTTC. Protein: CASGPGTGETQYF. This chain joins TRBV12-5 and TRBJ2-5; maybe TRBD2 (6 bases). CDR1 and CDR2 (germline): LGHNT, FRNRAP. The CDR3 extends over 13 amino acids. V lost 5 bases and J 4 bases, leaving 11 bases between the germline ends.

The rearrangement uses TRBV7-7 and TRBJ2-5; weak D call: TRBD1 (7 bases). The CDR3 loop spans 13 amino acids. The V gene's germline CDR1 is SSHAT and CDR2 FNYEAQ (reference sequence). Trimming took off 5 bases at V and 4 bases at J, with 11 bases between the two ends. This chain's CDR3 is CASSAGQRETQYF. For the CDR3, the DNA is TGTGCCAGCAGCGCGGGACAGAGAGAGACCCAGTACTTC.